This T cell receptor beta chain came from a study of monozygotic twins with inflammatory bowel disease. TCRdb reprocessed the 5' RACE reads; each CDR3 protein has one entry and no DNA is given. Its table records a few hundred thousand distinct CDR3 sequences. Concerning this clonotype: Its antigen is still unknown.

Germline V gene data show CDR1 as SEHNR and CDR2 as FQNEAQ (reference sequence). This CDR3 has 17 residues. Study findings and constraints: Data gave no support to a single strong signal or clonotype associated with IBD. Comparison of concordant versus discordant twins revealed no difference in repertoire similarity, possibly due to limited power.

Total RNA isolation used whole blood (no T cell sorting was performed). V gene TRBV7-9 combines with J gene TRBJ2-5; TCRdb designates TRBD1, a call that cannot be tested without DNA. Sample: blood. This receptor was taken from a human donor with ulcerative colitis or Crohn's disease, or a healthy co-twin of an affected twin (not recorded which). This CDR3 reads CASSLATGAVSKETQYF.